These T cell receptor beta chains were read from a single sample in a study of blood T cell repertoires in COVID-19. Profiled with immunoSEQ multiplex PCR; TCRdb holds only in-frame clones, not every one. The data show around 70,000 clones, about 91% seen once. The sequenced sample consisted of peripheral blood. The receptors stem from a human donor in a cohort sampled during active COVID-19. The CDR3 runs from the conserved cysteine through the conserved F or W. A D gene is named only where the DNA matches it firmly. Clone size is shown for a subset of rows, as once, few, many or a class of expanded clone.

>TRBV6-5|NA|NA|TRBJ2-5
TGTGCCAGCAGTAAAAATGGGCCCAAAGAGACCCAGTACTTC
CASSKNGPKETQYF
>TRBV7-2|NA|once|TRBJ1-1
TGTGCCAGCAGCATCGGGGGGGGAAGGAACACTGAAGCTTTCTTT
CASSIGGGRNTEAFF
>TRBV27|TRBD1|NA|TRBJ2-2
TGTGCCAGCAGGGGACAGAGGAACACCGGGGAGCTGTTTTTT
CASRGQRNTGELFF
>TRBV6-6|NA|NA|TRBJ2-7
TGTGCCAGCAGTTACCCGTGGGACAGCGGGGAGCAGTACTTC
CASSYPWDSGEQYF
>TRBV19|NA|NA|TRBJ1-4
TGTGCCAGTAGTATAGAAGGCGGAGCGGAAAAACTGTTTTTT
CASSIEGGAEKLFF
>TRBV5-1|NA|NA|TRBJ2-1
TGCGCCAGCAGTTATGACAATGAGCAGTTCTTC
CASSYDNEQFF
>TRBV7-9|TRBD2|NA|TRBJ2-1
TGTGCCAGCAGCTTCCGAGGACTAGCCTCCTACAATGAGCAGTTCTTC
CASSFRGLASYNEQFF
>TRBV7-9|NA|NA|TRBJ2-7
TGTGCCAGCAGCTTATTACAGAGTACCTACGAGCAGTACTTC
CASSLLQSTYEQYF
>TRBV12-3/TRBV12-4|TRBD1|NA|TRBJ1-2
TGTGCCAGCAGTCGGGACAGAGACTTGGGCTACACCTTC
CASSRDRDLGYTF
>TRBV6-5|NA|once|TRBJ2-7
TGTGCCAGCAGTTACGGGGCGCTTTCTTACGAGCAGTACTTC
CASSYGALSYEQYF
>TRBV7-2|TRBD1|NA|TRBJ1-3
TGTGCCAGCAGCTTAGCCGGGACAGGCTATGGAAACACCATATATTTT
CASSLAGTGYGNTIYF
>TRBV4-3|TRBD1|NA|TRBJ1-4
TGCGCCAGCAGCCAAGATGCCGGGACAGGGTACGAAAAACTGTTTTTT
CASSQDAGTGYEKLFF
>TRBV20-1|NA|NA|TRBJ2-7
TGCAGTGCCAGATCCGTCTACGAGCAGTACTTC
CSARSVYEQYF
>TRBV7-3|NA|NA|TRBJ2-3
TGTGCCAGCAGCTTCGATTCCTATGCAAATACGCAGTATTTT
CASSFDSYANTQYF
>TRBV4-3|TRBD2|NA|TRBJ2-3
TGCGCCAGCAGCCAAGATACCCGCCTGCTAGCGGGGGGACGGGATACGCAGTATTTT
CASSQDTRLLAGGRDTQYF
>TRBV29-1|TRBD2|NA|TRBJ2-7
TGCAGCGTTGAAGATACGACTAGCGGGGCCTACGAGCAGTACTTC
CSVEDTTSGAYEQYF
>TRBV29-1|TRBD2|NA|TRBJ2-3
TGCAGCGTTCCGGGACTAGCGGGAGCCCCTCGCTCCACAGATACGCAGTATTTT
CSVPGLAGAPRSTDTQYF
>TRBV12-3/TRBV12-4|NA|NA|TRBJ1-1
TGTGCCAGCGGGCGTCAGGGGAACACTGAAGCTTTCTTT
CASGRQGNTEAFF
>TRBV27|TRBD2|NA|TRBJ2-1
TGTGCCAGCAGTTGGGGGTTGAGCGGGAGTCTCAATGAGCAGTTCTTC
CASSWGLSGSLNEQFF
>TRBV5-1|TRBD2|once|TRBJ2-1
TGCGCCAGCAGCACATACGGGACTAGCGGCTACAATGAGCAGTTCTTC
CASSTYGTSGYNEQFF
>TRBV7-6|NA|NA|TRBJ1-3
TGTGCCAGCAGCTTAGTGGCAGATGGAAACACCATATATTTT
CASSLVADGNTIYF
>TRBV5-4|TRBD2|NA|TRBJ2-2
TGTGCCAGCGGTGCGGGACTAGCGGGACCCAGCGCGTCCGGGGAGCTGTTTTTT
CASGAGLAGPSASGELFF
>TRBV5-4|NA|NA|TRBJ2-3
TGTGCCAGCAGCACCAAGCGGGGGACAGAGGATACGCAGTATTTT
CASSTKRGTEDTQYF
>TRBV19|NA|NA|TRBJ2-1
TGTGCCAGTAGTATGATGTCGGCAGGGTCTTTGAGCTCCTACAATGAGCAGTTCTTC
CASSMMSAGSLSSYNEQFF
>TRBV7-9|NA|NA|TRBJ1-3
TGTGCCAGCAGCTCAGGGGTCGGAAACACCATATATTTT
CASSSGVGNTIYF
>TRBV20-1|TRBD2|NA|TRBJ2-4
TGCAGTGCTAGTTCTCTAGCGGGAGGGCCTCTGACCAAAAACATTCAGTACTTC
CSASSLAGGPLTKNIQYF
>TRBV6-5|TRBD1|once|TRBJ1-1
TGTGCCAGCAGTTGGGGACAGGGACCCACTGAAACTTTCTTT
CASSWGQGPTETFF
>TRBV10-3|NA|NA|TRBJ2-3
TGTGCCATCAGTGATCGACAGGACACAGATACGCAGTATTTT
CAISDRQDTDTQYF
>TRBV7-8|NA|NA|TRBJ2-1
TGTGCCAGCAGCTTAGGACTTAGCTACTACAATGAGCAGTTCTTC
CASSLGLSYYNEQFF
>TRBV5-8|TRBD1|NA|TRBJ2-7
TGTGCCAGCAGCTTGGGAGGGACAGGGGGCGTGCAGTACTTC
CASSLGGTGGVQYF
>TRBV11-2|NA|NA|TRBJ2-7
TGTGCCAGCAGCCCGGCGCAGGGGACGTCCTACGAGCAGTACTTC
CASSPAQGTSYEQYF
>TRBV19|TRBD2|NA|TRBJ2-3
TGTGCCAGTAGTACGGGACTAGCGGGGGGCACAGATACGCAGTATTTT
CASSTGLAGGTDTQYF
>TRBV28|TRBD1|NA|TRBJ2-7
TGTGCCAGCACCATGGACAGGGGACCCTACGAGCAGTACTTC
CASTMDRGPYEQYF
>TRBV28|TRBD1|NA|TRBJ1-2
TGTGCCAGCAAGTCCCGGGCCGGGACAGAGAACTATGGCTACACCTTC
CASKSRAGTENYGYTF
>TRBV7-7|TRBD2|NA|TRBJ2-5
TGTGCTAGCAGCCCCCGGACTAGCGGGCAAGAGACCCAGTACTTC
CASSPRTSGQETQYF
>TRBV7-3|NA|NA|TRBJ2-1
TGTGCCAGCAGCTTCGGGGGCTACAATGAGCAGTTCTTC
CASSFGGYNEQFF
>TRBV19|NA|once|TRBJ1-1
TGTGCCAGTAGTATTCGACGGGGGGCGGATGACACTGAAGCTTTCTTT
CASSIRRGADDTEAFF
>TRBV7-2|TRBD1|NA|TRBJ1-1
TGTGCCAGCAGCTATCAGGGGGCCACTGAAGCTTTCTTT
CASSYQGATEAFF
>TRBV28|TRBD2|NA|TRBJ2-1
TGTGCCAGCAGTCCCCCCGGGACTAGCGGGAGGAGGGAGCAGTTCTTC
CASSPPGTSGRREQFF
>TRBV12-3/TRBV12-4|NA|NA|TRBJ1-1
TGTGCCAGCAGTCAACAGGAGAACACTGAAGCTTTCTTT
CASSQQENTEAFF
>TRBV3-1/TRBV3-2|TRBD1|NA|TRBJ1-2
TGTGCCAGCAGCCCCCGACAGGGGCTTAACTATGGCTACACCTTC
CASSPRQGLNYGYTF
>TRBV27|NA|NA|TRBJ1-2
TGTGCCAGCAGTTTCAGGGCAGCTAACTATGGCTACACCTTC
CASSFRAANYGYTF
>TRBV13|TRBD2|NA|TRBJ2-2
TGTGCCAGCAGAGTCTTGGGACTAGCGGGGGGGAACACCGGGGAGCTGTTTTTT
CASRVLGLAGGNTGELFF
>TRBV4-2|TRBD2|NA|TRBJ2-3
TGTGCCAGCAGCCAAGTCCACCTCTTCGCTAGCGGGAGGGATGTTAGAGATACGCAGTATTTT
CASSQVHLFASGRDVRDTQYF